This TCR beta chain stems from a study of CD8+ T cells in alopecia areata. About the study: Each of the treated patients was given oral tofacitinib, 5 to 10 mg twice daily, for moderate-to-severe alopecia areata. Scoring treated patients' severity relied on the percentage of scalp area affected. Study results and limitations: The presence of one nonresponder keeps the tie between baseline CD8+ expansion and response uncertain. Higher clonality than in normal scalp was seen in lesional scalp, especially alopecia totalis/universalis.

RNA extraction and reverse transcription yielded cDNA as sequencing template. Profiled with immunoSEQ multiplex PCR; TCRdb holds only in-frame clones, not every one. The sample includes some 99,000 clones, approximately 66% seen only once; the top ten take 15% to 19%. CDR1 and CDR2 from the germline V gene are SEHNR and FQNEAQ (reference sequence). There are 15 residues in the CDR3. The trim removed 7 bases at V and 2 bases at J, leaving 9 bases unmatched. For this clone: What it recognizes is unknown.

The treatment: oral pan-JAK inhibitor, 5-10 mg twice daily. The sample consisted of CD8+ T cells sorted from blood, taken at week 4, from a patient treated with tofacitinib. The chain uses TRBV7-9 and TRBJ2-3; the match to TRBD1 covers 7 bases. This receptor was identified in a human donor with alopecia areata. CDR3 loop: CASTPRDSVTDTQYF. CDR3 DNA: TGTGCCAGCACCCCCCGGGACAGTGTCACAGATACGCAGTATTTT.